Listed here is a single T cell receptor (beta chain). The record originates from a study of sequential checkpoint blockade in melanoma. Study at large: First-line arms were nivolumab then ipilimumab, or the reverse, randomized 1:1. After both sequences, patients received maintenance nivolumab.

Method: immunoSEQ multiplex PCR; TCRdb's copy keeps in-frame clones and lacks some. The sample lists approximately 20,000 clones, 45% to 65% occurring once. Treatment indicated: randomized to nivolumab then ipilimumab (arm A) or the reverse (arm B). DNA-damaging chemotherapy had not been given to any patient beforehand. Sorted cells were live CD3+CD8+, lacking CD19 and CD56, from PBMCs. Trimming left V 2 bases short and J 6 bases short, with 14 bases between. CDR3 length: 14 residues. The germline V gene has CDR1 SGHVS and CDR2 FNYEAQ. This receptor was obtained from a human donor with melanoma. This specimen consisted of CD8+ T cells sorted from blood (inferred from file names), obtained from a patient given nivolumab and ipilimumab in sequence. The chain uses TRBV7-6 and TRBJ2-7; possibly TRBD2 for D (6 bases). The CDR3 protein is CASSLYGGISEQYF. The CDR3 DNA reads TGTGCCAGCAGCTTATACGGGGGAATTAGCGAGCAGTACTTC.